This is a list of T cell receptor beta chains from one sample in a study of brain T cells in children with intractable seizures. Profiling relied on immunoSEQ multiplex PCR, and the TCRdb table lists in-frame clones only, not all of them. In the table there are 110,000 or so clones, 94% of which are singletons. The sample here was peripheral blood, taken at surgery. The receptors stem from a boy younger than two with hemimegalencephaly and intractable seizures. Both conserved end residues are part of each CDR3. The order of the fields is CDR3 protein, V gene, J gene, D gene, clone size. D genes are given only for firm matches. Expanded clones get a size class; other rows say once, few or many, or leave the size out.

CASSTLAGRLTDTQYF	TRBV27	TRBJ2-3	TRBD2	NA
CASSLTSGSYEQYF	TRBV11-2	TRBJ2-7	TRBD2	NA
CASSESRGRKAKNIQYF	TRBV10-1	TRBJ2-4	NA	NA
CASSLDTAETGELFF	TRBV5-1	TRBJ2-2	NA	NA
CASNKQGFYGYTF	TRBV28	TRBJ1-2	TRBD1	NA
CATSDLDSRELFF	TRBV24-1	TRBJ2-2	NA	NA
CASSKGAMGTEQYF	TRBV9	TRBJ2-7	TRBD1	once
CASSELFSDTQYF	TRBV10-2	TRBJ2-3	NA	NA
CASSFRRGELFF	TRBV28	TRBJ2-2	NA	once
CASSGGRPGELFF	TRBV7-2	TRBJ2-2	TRBD2	NA
CASSSTTSYEQYF	TRBV7-3	TRBJ2-7	NA	NA
CASSKAGGDTQYF	TRBV27	TRBJ2-3	TRBD2	once
CASSLRTSGRAFGGGELFF	TRBV4-1	TRBJ2-2	TRBD2	once
CASKDVSTGELFF	TRBV11-3	TRBJ2-2	NA	NA
CASSSPQGPGELFF	TRBV11-2	TRBJ2-2	NA	NA
CASGGSGRVRYNEQFF	TRBV27	TRBJ2-1	TRBD2	NA
CATSAGNTEAFF	TRBV28	TRBJ1-1	NA	NA
CASSEATDSSYNSPLHF	TRBV6-1	TRBJ1-6	NA	NA
CASSDPPPNQPQHF	TRBV6-1	TRBJ1-5	NA	NA
CASSLVGSGYYEQYF	TRBV7-9	TRBJ2-7	NA	few
CASSSRTGGYEQYF	TRBV5-1	TRBJ2-7	TRBD1	NA
CASSEAATLNYGYTF	TRBV2	TRBJ1-2	NA	NA
CATSRSGGRVHYEQYF	TRBV15	TRBJ2-7	TRBD2	once
CASSLRGDEQYF	TRBV28	TRBJ2-7	TRBD2	NA
CASSPPPGSGNIQYF	TRBV18	TRBJ2-4	NA	NA
CASSHNPLAGGYTF	TRBV5-1	TRBJ1-2	NA	NA
CSVGTDSTEAFF	TRBV29-1	TRBJ1-1	NA	NA
CASSFPQDYGYTF	TRBV28	TRBJ1-2	NA	once
CASSGIHQGDTQYF	TRBV9	TRBJ2-3	NA	NA
CASSPYTSNQPQHF	TRBV27	TRBJ1-5	NA	NA
CASSSAGAGNGYTF	TRBV7-9	TRBJ1-2	NA	once
CSVVGRGNEKLFF	TRBV29-1	TRBJ1-4	NA	NA
CASSPLATGGADRGNQPQHF	TRBV27	TRBJ1-5	TRBD1	NA
CASSLGPRNTGELFF	TRBV7-2	TRBJ2-2	NA	NA
CATSRPNQPQHF	TRBV15	TRBJ1-5	NA	NA
CAARQGGEQYF	TRBV6-5	TRBJ2-7	NA	NA
CSVHGQTPQFF	TRBV29-1	TRBJ2-1	NA	NA
CASSRRQPGGNTIYF	TRBV6-5	TRBJ1-3	NA	once
CASSDPQSTDTQYF	TRBV5-1	TRBJ2-3	NA	NA
CASSLDEDSITLDEQYF	TRBV28	TRBJ2-7	NA	once
CASSYIRTGANTGELFF	TRBV7-3	TRBJ2-2	TRBD1	few
CASSLRLAGDVNEQFF	TRBV11-2	TRBJ2-1	TRBD2	once
CASSTRTRPFEQYF	TRBV7-2	TRBJ2-7	TRBD2	NA
CASSLEGARHSPLHF	TRBV27	TRBJ1-6	TRBD1	NA
CASRSRTDTQYF	TRBV27	TRBJ2-3	NA	NA
CASSFRGLNEQFF	TRBV7-2	TRBJ2-1	NA	NA
CATSGITGGFGETQYF	TRBV24-1	TRBJ2-5	TRBD1	once